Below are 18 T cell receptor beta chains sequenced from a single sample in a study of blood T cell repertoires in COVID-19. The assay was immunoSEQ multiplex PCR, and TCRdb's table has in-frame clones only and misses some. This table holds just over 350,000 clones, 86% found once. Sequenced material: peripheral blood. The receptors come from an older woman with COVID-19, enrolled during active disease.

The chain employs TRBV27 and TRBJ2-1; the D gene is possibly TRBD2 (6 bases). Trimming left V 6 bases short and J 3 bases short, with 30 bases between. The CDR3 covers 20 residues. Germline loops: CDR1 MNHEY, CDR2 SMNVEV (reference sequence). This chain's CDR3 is CASSSPKNRPSVQLYNEQFF. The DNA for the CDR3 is TGTGCCAGCAGCTCACCAAAAAACCGACCTAGCGTCCAACTCTACAATGAGCAGTTCTTC.

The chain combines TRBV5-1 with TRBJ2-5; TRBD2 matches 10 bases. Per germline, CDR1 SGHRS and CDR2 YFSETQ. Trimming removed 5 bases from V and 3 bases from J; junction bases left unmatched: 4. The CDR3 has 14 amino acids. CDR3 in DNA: TGCGCCAGCAGAACAAGCGGGGGGGAAGAGACCCAGTACTTC. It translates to CASRTSGGEETQYF.

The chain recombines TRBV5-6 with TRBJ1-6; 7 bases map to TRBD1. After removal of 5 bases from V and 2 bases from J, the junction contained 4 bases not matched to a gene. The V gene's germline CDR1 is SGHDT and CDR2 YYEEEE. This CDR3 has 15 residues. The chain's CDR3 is CASRYGTAYNSPLHF. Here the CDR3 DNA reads TGTGCCAGCAGATACGGGACAGCCTATAATTCACCCCTCCACTTT.

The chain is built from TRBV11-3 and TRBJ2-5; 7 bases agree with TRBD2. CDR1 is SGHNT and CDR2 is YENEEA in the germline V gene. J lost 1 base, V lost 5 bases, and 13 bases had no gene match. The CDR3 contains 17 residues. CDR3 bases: TGTGCCAGCAGCCGTAGGGAGGGGTCTTTTAGCCAAGAGACCCAGTACTTC. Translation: CASSRREGSFSQETQYF.

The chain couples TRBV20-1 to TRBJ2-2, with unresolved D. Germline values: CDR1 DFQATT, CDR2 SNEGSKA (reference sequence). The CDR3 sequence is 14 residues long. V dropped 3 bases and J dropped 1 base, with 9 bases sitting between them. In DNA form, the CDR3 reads TGCAGTGCTAGTGACCCTAAGAACACCGGGGAGCTGTTTTTT. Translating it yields CSASDPKNTGELFF.

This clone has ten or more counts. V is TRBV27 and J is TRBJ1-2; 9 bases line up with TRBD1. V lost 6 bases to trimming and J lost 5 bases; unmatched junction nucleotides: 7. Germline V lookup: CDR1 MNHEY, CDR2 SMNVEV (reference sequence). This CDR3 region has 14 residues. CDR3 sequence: CASSRTGVEYGYTF. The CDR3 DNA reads TGTGCCAGCAGCCGGACAGGGGTTGAGTATGGCTACACCTTC.

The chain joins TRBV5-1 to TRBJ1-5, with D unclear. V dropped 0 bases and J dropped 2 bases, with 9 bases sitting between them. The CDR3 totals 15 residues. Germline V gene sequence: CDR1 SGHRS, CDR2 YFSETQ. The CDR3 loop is CASSLGLPGNQPQHF. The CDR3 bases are TGCGCCAGCAGCTTGGGGTTGCCGGGCAATCAGCCCCAGCATTTT.

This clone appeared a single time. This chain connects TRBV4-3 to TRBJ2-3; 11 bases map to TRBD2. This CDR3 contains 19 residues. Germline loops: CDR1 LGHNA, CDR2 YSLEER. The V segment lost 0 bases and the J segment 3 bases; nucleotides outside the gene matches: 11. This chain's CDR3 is CASSQDAVASGGYTDTQYF. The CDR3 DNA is TGCGCCAGCAGCCAAGATGCGGTGGCTAGCGGGGGGTATACAGATACGCAGTATTTT.

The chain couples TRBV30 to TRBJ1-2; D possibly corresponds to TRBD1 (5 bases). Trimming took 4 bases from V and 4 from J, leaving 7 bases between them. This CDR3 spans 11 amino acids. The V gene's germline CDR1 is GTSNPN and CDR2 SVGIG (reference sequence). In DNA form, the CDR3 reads TGTGCCTGGATGGACACCTATGGCTACACCTTC. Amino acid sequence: CAWMDTYGYTF.

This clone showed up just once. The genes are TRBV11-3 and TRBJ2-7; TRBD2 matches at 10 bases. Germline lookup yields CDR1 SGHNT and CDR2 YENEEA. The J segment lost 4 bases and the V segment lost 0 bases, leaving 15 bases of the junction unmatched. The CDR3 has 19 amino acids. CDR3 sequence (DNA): TGTGCCAGCAGCTTAGAGAAGGGAAGCGGGGGGGCCCGTAGGTACGAGCAGTACTTC. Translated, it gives CASSLEKGSGGARRYEQYF. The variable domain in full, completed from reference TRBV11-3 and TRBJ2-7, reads EAGVVQSPRYKIIEKKQPVAFWCNPISGHNTLYWYLQNLGQGPELLIRYENEEAVDDSQLPKDRFSAERLKGVDSTLKIQPAELGDSAVYLCASSLEKGSGGARRYEQYFGPGTRLTVT.

CDR3 region: CASSQDALAGEKLFF. The CDR3 DNA follows: TGTGCCAGCAGCCAAGATGCTCTTGCGGGGGAAAAACTGTTTTTT. V and J are TRBV4-2 and TRBJ1-4; D is unresolved. V was shortened by 0 bases and J by 8 bases, with 13 bases between the two germline ends. Germline CDR1 LGHNA, CDR2 YNFKEQ. The CDR3 loop spans 15 amino acids.

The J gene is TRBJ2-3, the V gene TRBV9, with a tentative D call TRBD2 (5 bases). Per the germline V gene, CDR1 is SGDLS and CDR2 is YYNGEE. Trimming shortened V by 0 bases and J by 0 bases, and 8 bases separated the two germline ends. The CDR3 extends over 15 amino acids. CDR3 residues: CASSVVSGSTDTQYF. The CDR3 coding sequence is TGTGCCAGCAGCGTAGTATCGGGGAGCACAGATACGCAGTATTTT.

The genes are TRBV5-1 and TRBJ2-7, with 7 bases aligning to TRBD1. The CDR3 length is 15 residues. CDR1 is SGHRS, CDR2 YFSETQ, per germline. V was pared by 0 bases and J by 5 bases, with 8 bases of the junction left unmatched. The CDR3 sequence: CASSLAEGAQDEQYF. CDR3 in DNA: TGCGCCAGCAGCTTGGCAGAGGGGGCGCAGGACGAGCAGTACTTC.

The CDR3 sequence: CASSYGQGDQPQHF. In nucleotides, the CDR3 is TGTGCCAGCAGTTACGGACAGGGCGACCAGCCCCAGCATTTT. The chain employs TRBV6-6 and TRBJ1-5, with 8 nucleotides matching TRBD1. The CDR3 has 14 amino acids. V lost 2 bases, J lost 7 bases, and 4 bases stayed unmatched. CDR1 is MNHNY, CDR2 SVGAGI, per germline (reference sequence).

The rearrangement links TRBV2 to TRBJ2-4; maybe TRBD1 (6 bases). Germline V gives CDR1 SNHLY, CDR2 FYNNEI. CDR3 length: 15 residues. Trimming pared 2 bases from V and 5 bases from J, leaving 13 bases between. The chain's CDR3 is CASSELGQSENIQYF. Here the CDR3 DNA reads TGTGCCAGCAGTGAATTAGGACAGTCGGAAAACATTCAGTACTTC.

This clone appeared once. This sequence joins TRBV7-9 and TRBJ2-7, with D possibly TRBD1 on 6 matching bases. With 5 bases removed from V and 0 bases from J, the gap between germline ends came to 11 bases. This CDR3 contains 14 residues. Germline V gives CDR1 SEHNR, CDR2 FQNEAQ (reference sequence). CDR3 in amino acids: CASSLDRYSYEQYF. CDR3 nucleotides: TGTGCCAGCAGCCTTGACAGGTACTCCTACGAGCAGTACTTC.

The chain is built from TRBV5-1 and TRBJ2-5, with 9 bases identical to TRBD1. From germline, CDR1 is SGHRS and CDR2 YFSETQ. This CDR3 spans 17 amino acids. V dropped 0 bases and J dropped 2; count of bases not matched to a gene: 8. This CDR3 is CASSLADRGRDQETQYF. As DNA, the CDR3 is TGCGCCAGCAGCTTGGCGGACAGGGGCCGAGATCAAGAGACCCAGTACTTC.

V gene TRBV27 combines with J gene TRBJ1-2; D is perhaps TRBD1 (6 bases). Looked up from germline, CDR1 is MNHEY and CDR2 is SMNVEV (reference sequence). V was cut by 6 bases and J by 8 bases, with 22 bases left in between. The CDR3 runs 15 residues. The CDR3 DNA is TGTGCCAGCAGGGCCTCCTCGGGGGGGGCGCGAGGCTACACCTTC. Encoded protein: CASRASSGGARGYTF.